This T cell receptor (beta chain) derives from a study of blood T cell repertoires in COVID-19 (dated by TCRdb to the early 2020s). Broadly, across the study: Samples from collaborators originated in the United States, Italy and Spain and spanned both the acute and convalescent phases of COVID-19. The material from the prospective study consisted of cDNA or gDNA derived from T cells, B-cell-depleted T cells, or PBMCs. The dataset comprised deeply sampled blood TCRbeta repertoires from subjects exposed to, actively infected with, or recovered from COVID-19. A freely available public database, intended as a resource for researchers studying the immune response to SARS-CoV-2, is where the repertoires were released. The samples were drawn from the first 160 participants of the ongoing ImmuneRACE study and from some 1,300 subjects provided by 6 global collaborators. Nearly every sample came with metadata listing a de-identified subject ID, COVID-19 status, age in years and sex. HLA class I and class II types, where available, came from metadata supplied by the sample provider rather than from assay-based typing.

Points on this clone: It lacks a known antigen. Base qualities are not provided; no much larger clone lies one nucleotide away.

What the study reported, not specific to this receptor: The amount of clinical and demographic metadata varied by source and participant and was provided uncurated.

Whole blood was collected in K2EDTA tubes by collaborating institutions according to the institutions' own protocols. Collaborator samples were shipped for TCRbeta analysis as frozen whole blood, isolated PBMCs, or DNA extracted from either sample type. TCRbeta CDR3 regions were amplified from genomic DNA using the immunoSEQ Assay, a bias-controlled multiplex PCR. On the study's bioinformatics: Nucleated cell counts per sample were estimated from amplification of reference gene primers within the assay. Sequence reads were collapsed and filtered to measure the absolute abundance of every unique TCRbeta CDR3 rearrangement. Productive Simpson clonality was computed per sample as the square root of Simpson's diversity index over productive rearrangements. TCRdb's version of the immuneACCESS table is confined to in-frame rearrangements and falls short of the full clone set. An unresolved V gene accounts for under half of the shortfall where checked; the remainder is of unknown origin. V and J calls plus clone size are reproduced from that table; the DNA served to infer D and trimming. The sample profile shows approximately 300,000 clones; around 83% of them were found once. The ten most abundant clones make up 1% to 1.5% of the sample.

Trimming leaves V shorter by 3 bases and J shorter by 4 bases, with the junction holding 16 bases beyond the gene matches. Including cysteine and phenylalanine, the CDR3 has 19 amino acids. Solely the CDR3 DNA is kept, with 57 bases framed from the first base. The CDR1 and CDR2 encoded by the germline V gene (reference sequence) are LGHDT and YNNKEL. Sequencing was done on a sample of peripheral blood. The chain uses TRBV3-1 (or the pseudogene TRBV3-2) and TRBJ2-2, with 8 middle bases fitting TRBD1. The receptor was derived from a woman aged 50 to 60 with acute or convalescent COVID-19. For the CDR3, the sequence is CASSQTTGAFDTFTGELFF. The nucleotide sequence reads TGTGCCAGCAGCCAGACGACAGGGGCGTTTGACACATTCACCGGGGAGCTGTTTTTT.